This entry is about one T cell receptor (beta chain). Data came from immunoSEQ multiplex PCR; TCRdb stores just in-frame clones and leaves some out. The sample includes tens of thousands of clones, more than 85% of them seen just once. These data originate in a study of blood T cell repertoires in COVID-19. V was pared by 4 bases and J by 0 bases, with 8 bases of the junction left unmatched. CDR1 is LNHDA, CDR2 SQIVND, per germline (reference sequence). CDR3 length: 19 amino acids. The clonotype comes from a man aged 55 to 70 with acute or convalescent COVID-19. This sequence joins TRBV19 and TRBJ2-2; 13 nucleotides match TRBD2. Sequencing was performed on peripheral blood. The CDR3 coding sequence is TGTGCCAGTAGTAGGACTAGCGGGAGCTTAGTACCGAACACCGGGGAGCTGTTTTTT. Its translation is CASSRTSGSLVPNTGELFF.